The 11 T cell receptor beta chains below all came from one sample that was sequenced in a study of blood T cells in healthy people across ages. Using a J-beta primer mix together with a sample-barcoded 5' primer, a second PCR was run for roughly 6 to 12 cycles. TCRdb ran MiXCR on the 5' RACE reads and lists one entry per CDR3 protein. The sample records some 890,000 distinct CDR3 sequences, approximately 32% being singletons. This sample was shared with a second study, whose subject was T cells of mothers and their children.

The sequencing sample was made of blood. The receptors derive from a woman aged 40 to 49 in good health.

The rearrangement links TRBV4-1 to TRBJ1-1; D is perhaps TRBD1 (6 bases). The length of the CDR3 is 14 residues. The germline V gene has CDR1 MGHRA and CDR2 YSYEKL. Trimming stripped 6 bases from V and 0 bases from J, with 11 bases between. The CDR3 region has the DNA TGCGCCAGCAGACGACAGGAGATGAACACTGAAGCTTTCTTT. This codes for CASRRQEMNTEAFF.

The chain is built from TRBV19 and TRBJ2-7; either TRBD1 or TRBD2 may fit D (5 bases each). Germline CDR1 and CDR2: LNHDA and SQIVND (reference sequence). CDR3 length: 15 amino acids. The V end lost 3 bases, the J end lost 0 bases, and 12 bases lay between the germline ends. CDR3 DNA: TGTGCCAGTAGTATCTCCGAGGGGAGCTCCTACGAGCAGTACTTC. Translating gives CASSISEGSSYEQYF.

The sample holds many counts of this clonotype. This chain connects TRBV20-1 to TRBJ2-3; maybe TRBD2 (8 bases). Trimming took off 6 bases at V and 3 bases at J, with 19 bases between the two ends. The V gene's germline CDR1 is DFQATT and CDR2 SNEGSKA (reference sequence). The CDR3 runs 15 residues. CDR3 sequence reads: CSAPREGAFTDTQYF. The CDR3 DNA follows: TGCAGTGCCCCCCGGGAGGGGGCCTTTACAGATACGCAGTATTTT.

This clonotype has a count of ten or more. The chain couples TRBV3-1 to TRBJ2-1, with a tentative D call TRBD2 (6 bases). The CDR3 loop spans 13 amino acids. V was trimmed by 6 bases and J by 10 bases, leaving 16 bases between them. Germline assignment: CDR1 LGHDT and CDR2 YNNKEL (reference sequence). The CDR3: CASSQVRGREQFF. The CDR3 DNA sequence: TGTGCCAGCAGTCAGGTGCGGGGAAGGGAGCAGTTCTTC.

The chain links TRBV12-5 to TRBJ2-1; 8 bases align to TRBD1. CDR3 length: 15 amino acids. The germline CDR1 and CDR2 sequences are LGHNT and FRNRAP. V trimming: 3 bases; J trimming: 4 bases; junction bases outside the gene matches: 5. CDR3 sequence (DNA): TGTGCTAGTGGTTTTCAGGGGGCAGGATACAATGAGCAGTTCTTC. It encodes CASGFQGAGYNEQFF.

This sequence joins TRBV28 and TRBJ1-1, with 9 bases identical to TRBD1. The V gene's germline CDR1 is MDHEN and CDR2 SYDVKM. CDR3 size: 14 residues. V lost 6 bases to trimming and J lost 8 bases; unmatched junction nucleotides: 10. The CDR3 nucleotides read TGTGCCAGCAGCAGTGGGACAGGGATCACCGAAGCTTTCTTT. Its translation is CASSSGTGITEAFF.

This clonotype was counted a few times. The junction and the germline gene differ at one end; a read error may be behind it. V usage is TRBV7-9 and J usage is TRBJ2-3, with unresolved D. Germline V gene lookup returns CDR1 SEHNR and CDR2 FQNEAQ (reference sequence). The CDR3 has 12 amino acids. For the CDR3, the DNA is TGTGCCAGCAGTCTGGACCAAGATGCGCAGTATTTT. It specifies CASSLDQDAQYF.

CDR3 loop: CASSQAEYSSYEQYF. CDR3 bases: TGTGCCAGCAGCCAAGCGGAGTATAGCTCCTACGAGCAGTACTTC. V and J are TRBV14 and TRBJ2-7, with D uncertain. V lost 1 base, J lost 0 bases, and 10 bases lay in between. CDR1 is SGHDN, CDR2 FVKESK, per germline. CDR3 length: 15 amino acids.

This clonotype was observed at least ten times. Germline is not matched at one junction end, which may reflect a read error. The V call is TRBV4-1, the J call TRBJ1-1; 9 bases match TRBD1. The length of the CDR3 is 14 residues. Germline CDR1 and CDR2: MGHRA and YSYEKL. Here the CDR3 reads CASRADRGDTEAFF. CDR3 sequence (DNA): TGTGCCAGCAGGGCTGACAGGGGGGACACTGAAGCTTTCTTT.

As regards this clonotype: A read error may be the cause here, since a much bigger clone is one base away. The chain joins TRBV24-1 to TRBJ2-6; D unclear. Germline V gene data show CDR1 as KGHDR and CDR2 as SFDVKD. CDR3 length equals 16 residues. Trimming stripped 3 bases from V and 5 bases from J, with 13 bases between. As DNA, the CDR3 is TGTGCCACCAGTGATAGGGTCCGTTCCAGGGCCAACGTCCTGACTTTC. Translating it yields CATSDRVRSRANVLTF.

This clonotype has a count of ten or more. Written as DNA, the CDR3 is TGCAGTGCTAGTGGTCAGGGCTATGGCTACACCTTC. Protein product: CSASGQGYGYTF. The chain combines TRBV20-1 with TRBJ1-2; D is perhaps TRBD1 (5 bases). Trimming shortened V by 3 bases and J by 4 bases, and 9 bases separated the two germline ends. Looked up from germline, CDR1 is DFQATT and CDR2 is SNEGSKA (reference sequence). The CDR3 has 12 residues.